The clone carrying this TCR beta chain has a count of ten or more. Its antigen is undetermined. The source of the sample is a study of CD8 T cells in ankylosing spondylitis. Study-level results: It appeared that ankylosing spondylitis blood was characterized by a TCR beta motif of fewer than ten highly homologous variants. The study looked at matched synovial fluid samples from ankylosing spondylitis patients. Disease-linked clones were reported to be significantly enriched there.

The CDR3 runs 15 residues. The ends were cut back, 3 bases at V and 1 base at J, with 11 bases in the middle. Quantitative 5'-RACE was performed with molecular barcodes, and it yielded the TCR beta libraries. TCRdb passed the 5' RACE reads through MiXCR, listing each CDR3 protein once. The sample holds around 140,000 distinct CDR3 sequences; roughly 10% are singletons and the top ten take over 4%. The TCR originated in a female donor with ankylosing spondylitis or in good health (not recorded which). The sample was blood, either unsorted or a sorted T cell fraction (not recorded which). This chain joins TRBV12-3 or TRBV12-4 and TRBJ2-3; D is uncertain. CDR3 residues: CASSLAEYRTDTQYF. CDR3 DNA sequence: TGTGCCAGCAGTTTGGCGGAGTATCGCACAGATACGCAGTATTTT.